The rows below give T cell receptor beta chains drawn from one sample of a study of OX40 agonist ivuxolimab in advanced cancers. The assay was immunoSEQ multiplex PCR, and TCRdb's table has in-frame clones only and misses some. The top ten clones hold approximately 0.26% of a sample with approximately 88,000 clones, about 88% of them seen once. The source material was CD4+ or CD8+ T cells sorted from blood, sampled in a trial of the OX40 agonist ivuxolimab. The receptors were gathered from an adult with an advanced solid tumor such as melanoma, head and neck, liver or kidney cancer. CDR3s include the opening cysteine and the closing phenylalanine or tryptophan. D genes are given only for firm matches. Part of the rows lack a size; the others show once, few, many or a class for expanded clones.

J | D | size | V | CDR3 | DNA
TRBJ2-2 | TRBD1 | - | TRBV9 | CASTHKGDRANTGELFF | TGTGCCAGCACTCACAAGGGGGACAGGGCGAACACCGGGGAGCTGTTTTTT
TRBJ1-1 | - | few | TRBV30 | CAWNEGVNTEAFF | TGTGCCTGGAATGAGGGGGTGAACACTGAAGCTTTCTTT
TRBJ2-7 | TRBD1 | - | TRBV7-8 | CASSRGQGTYEQYF | TGTGCCAGCAGCCGGGGACAGGGAACCTACGAGCAGTACTTC
TRBJ2-7 | TRBD2 | - | TRBV11-2 | CASSLEWAGDYEQYF | TGTGCCAGCAGCTTAGAGTGGGCGGGAGACTACGAGCAGTACTTC
TRBJ1-6 | - | - | TRBV7-8 | CASSLFTGRSPLHF | TGTGCCAGCAGCTTATTCACCGGGCGTTCACCCCTCCACTTT
TRBJ2-2 | TRBD1 | once | TRBV11-2 | CASSLTGTVNTGELFF | TGTGCCAGCAGTTTAACCGGGACAGTTAACACCGGGGAGCTGTTTTTT
TRBJ1-6 | - | few | TRBV11-2 | CASSLDLRRDIHF | TGTGCCAGCAGCTTAGATCTAAGGAGGGACATCCACTTT
TRBJ2-3 | TRBD2 | - | TRBV19 | CASSIQGLAGDYSTDTQYF | TGTGCCAGTAGTATACAGGGACTAGCGGGCGATTATAGCACAGATACGCAGTATTTT
TRBJ2-3 | - | once | TRBV14 | CASSQDLRYTDTQYF | TGTGCCAGCAGCCAAGACCTCAGATACACAGATACGCAGTATTTT
TRBJ2-7 | - | - | TRBV4-3 | CASSQDALPGEQYF | TGCGCCAGCAGCCAAGATGCGTTGCCCGGCGAGCAGTACTTC
TRBJ1-1 | - | - | TRBV11-1 | CASSLVFRERDTEAFF | TGTGCCAGCAGCTTAGTATTTAGGGAACGGGACACTGAAGCTTTCTTT
TRBJ2-7 | - | once | TRBV27 | CASSFLPRGPPTYEQYF | TGTGCCAGCAGTTTCTTACCCAGGGGACCGCCGACCTACGAGCAGTACTTC
TRBJ1-1 | TRBD1 | - | TRBV30 | CAWARDRGKVGAFF | TGTGCCTGGGCCAGGGACAGGGGTAAGGTAGGAGCTTTCTTT
TRBJ1-1 | - | - | TRBV6-1 | CASSESSGNTEAFF | TGTGCCAGCAGTGAATCGTCGGGGAACACTGAAGCTTTCTTT
TRBJ2-7 | - | - | TRBV13 | CASSSGTASSYEQYF | TGTGCCAGCAGCTCAGGGACCGCCAGCTCCTACGAGCAGTACTTC
TRBJ1-6 | - | - | TRBV11-3 | CASSLHLYSPLHF | TGTGCCAGCAGCCTCCACTTGTACTCACCCCTCCACTTT
TRBJ1-6 | TRBD1 | - | TRBV2 | CASSPPRRDSNSPLHF | TGTGCCAGCAGCCCCCCCCGGCGGGACAGCAATTCACCCCTCCACTTT
TRBJ2-7 | - | - | TRBV6-5 | CASSYSYGKSYEQYF | TGTGCCAGCAGTTACTCCTATGGGAAGTCCTACGAGCAGTACTTC
TRBJ1-6 | - | few | TRBV11-1 | CASSLSPDSYSPLHF | TGTGCCAGCAGCTTATCACCCGACAGTTATTCACCCCTCCACTTT
TRBJ2-3 | - | - | TRBV5-1 | CASSSSVSDTQYF | TGCGCCAGCAGCTCCTCCGTGTCAGATACGCAGTATTTT
TRBJ2-4 | TRBD2 | - | TRBV9 | CASSAPGLAGVAKNIQYF | TGTGCCAGCAGCGCACCGGGACTAGCGGGGGTAGCCAAAAACATTCAGTACTTC
TRBJ1-5 | - | - | TRBV30 | CALRRTGLTTNQPQHF | TGTGCCCTGAGACGGACCGGCCTTACGACGAATCAGCCCCAGCATTTT